What follows are 11 T cell receptor beta chains derived from one specimen sequenced in a study of blood T cell repertoires in COVID-19. Data came from immunoSEQ multiplex PCR; TCRdb stores just in-frame clones and leaves some out. Seen here are about 380,000 clones, around nine tenths observed once, and the top ten hold 0.9% to 1.5%. Sequencing input: PBMCs or T cells enriched from blood (not recorded which). The receptor set was obtained from a woman under 30 who had recovered from COVID-19.

This chain links TRBV18 with TRBJ2-2; possibly TRBD2 for D (6 bases). V lost 0 bases, J lost 4 bases, and 18 bases lay in between. There are 18 residues in the CDR3. The germline CDR1 and CDR2 sequences are KGHSH and LQKENI. The CDR3 region has the DNA TGTGCCAGCTCACCACCCGGAGCGGGTTCTCCCTCCACCGGGGAGCTGTTTTTT. Translation gives CASSPPGAGSPSTGELFF.

The chain carries TRBV27 and TRBJ1-2; 7 positions agree with TRBD1. This CDR3 is 14 amino acids long. The J segment lost 4 bases and the V segment lost 3 bases, leaving 5 bases of the junction unmatched. Per the germline V gene, CDR1 is MNHEY and CDR2 is SMNVEV (reference sequence). This CDR3 is CASSFTNRGYGYTF. The CDR3 DNA follows: TGTGCCAGCAGTTTTACGAACAGGGGCTATGGCTACACCTTC.

This clone appeared once. A much larger clone differs from this one at a single base, so this may be a read error. The chain carries TRBV7-3 and TRBJ1-1, with D possibly being TRBD1 (5 bases). Deletions cut 2 bases from V and 1 base from J, with 5 bases between. This CDR3 region has 13 residues. Germline lookup yields CDR1 SGHTA and CDR2 FQGTGA. In nucleotides, the CDR3 is TGTGCCAGCAGCTTAGGACAGAACACTGAAGCTTTCTTT. Translation: CASSLGQNTEAFF.

This chain links TRBV6-6 with TRBJ1-5, with 8 positions matching TRBD1. This CDR3 comprises 15 residues. The V and J ends lost 6 bases and 2 bases, in that order; junction bases with no gene match: 6. Germline V CDR1 and CDR2: MNHNY, SVGAGI (reference sequence). The CDR3 DNA reads as TGTGCCAGCAGCCAGAAGGGACAGGGCAATCAGCCCCAGCATTTT. Protein: CASSQKGQGNQPQHF.

Only one count was recorded for this clone. The chain has TRBV7-2 and TRBJ2-7, with 14 bases lining up with TRBD2. The V segment lost 2 bases and the J segment 1 base; nucleotides outside the gene matches: 7. This CDR3 contains 18 residues. In germline, CDR1 is SGHTA, CDR2 FQGNSA. The CDR3 DNA sequence: TGTGCCAGCAGCTTACGCCGGACTAGCGGGGGGTATTCCTACGAGCAGTACTTC. This translates into CASSLRRTSGGYSYEQYF.

The V call is TRBV10-1, the J call TRBJ2-7; 12 positions agree with TRBD1. V shed 3 bases and J 5 bases; nucleotides not matched to a gene: 11. The CDR3 sequence is 17 residues long. Germline values: CDR1 WNHNN, CDR2 SYGVQD (reference sequence). CDR3 region: CASSERGQGAGINEQYF. The DNA for the CDR3 is TGCGCCAGCAGTGAACGGGGACAGGGGGCCGGAATAAACGAGCAGTACTTC.

V gene TRBV2 combines with J gene TRBJ2-5; no clear D. CDR1 and CDR2 from the germline V gene are SNHLY and FYNNEI. V was shortened by 2 bases and J by 1 base, with 2 bases between the two germline ends. The length of the CDR3 is 12 residues. DNA for the CDR3: TGTGCCAGCAGTGAACTCCAAGAGACCCAGTACTTC. It yields the protein CASSELQETQYF. The variable domain in full, completed from reference TRBV2 and TRBJ2-5, reads EPEVTQTPSHQVTQMGQEVILRCVPISNHLYFYWYRQILGQKVEFLVSFYNNEISEKSEIFDDQFSVERPDGSNFTLKIRSTKLEDSAMYFCASSELQETQYFGPGTRLLVL.

V is TRBV30 and J is TRBJ2-3, with a tentative D call TRBD2 (7 bases). The CDR3 consists of 14 residues. Trimming took 4 bases from V and 1 from J, leaving 12 bases between them. Germline V lookup: CDR1 GTSNPN, CDR2 SVGIG (reference sequence). CDR3 DNA sequence: TGTGCCTGGACCAACGGGGGGCGCACAGATACGCAGTATTTT. Its translation is CAWTNGGRTDTQYF.

The chain uses TRBV2 and TRBJ2-3; TRBD2 aligns across 8 bases. CDR3 length: 12 amino acids. Looked up from germline, CDR1 is SNHLY and CDR2 is FYNNEI. V shed 2 bases, J shed 14 bases, and the junction held 6 bases outside the gene matches. The CDR3 spells CASSELAGLSYF. The CDR3 DNA sequence: TGTGCCAGCAGTGAATTAGCGGGGTTGTCGTATTTT.

This clone has just a few counts. Other DNA sequences in this sample translate to the same CDR3. V gene TRBV27 combines with J gene TRBJ1-5; D may be TRBD1 (6 bases). V dropped 3 bases and J dropped 0 bases, with 12 bases sitting between them. The V gene's germline CDR1 is MNHEY and CDR2 SMNVEV (reference sequence). This CDR3 contains 16 residues. Here the CDR3 DNA reads TGTGCCAGCAGTTTTGGGGGCCAATATAGCAATCAGCCCCAGCATTTT. Translation gives CASSFGGQYSNQPQHF.

V and J are TRBV28 and TRBJ1-4, with 9 bases that match TRBD1. From germline, CDR1 is MDHEN and CDR2 SYDVKM. This CDR3 spans 14 amino acids. V was pared by 2 bases and J by 10 bases, with 5 bases of the junction left unmatched. The CDR3 sequence: CASSLRGQGRKLFF. CDR3 nucleotides: TGTGCCAGCAGTTTAAGGGGACAGGGACGAAAACTGTTTTTT.